Presented here are 5 T cell receptor beta chains from one specimen sequenced in a study of blood T cell repertoires in COVID-19. TCRdb's copy holds only in-frame clones and misses some; the assay was immunoSEQ multiplex PCR. The data hold around 99,000 clones, with 65% to 90% observed a single time. Specimen: peripheral blood. Source of these receptors: a woman older than 75 with active or convalescent COVID-19.

This clone appeared a single time. The chain carries TRBV9 and TRBJ2-1; 7 bases are a match to TRBD2. The germline V gene encodes CDR1 SGDLS and CDR2 YYNGEE. There are 15 residues in the CDR3. J gave up 8 bases and V 0 bases, and 8 bases lay outside the gene matches. Here the CDR3 reads CASSVAPGLFDEQFF. CDR3 in DNA: TGTGCCAGCAGCGTAGCCCCGGGACTATTTGATGAGCAGTTCTTC. Looking up the rest from reference TRBV9 and TRBJ2-1 gives the full variable domain: DSGVTQTPKHLITATGQRVTLRCSPRSGDLSVYWYQQSLDQGLQFLIQYYNGEERAKGNILERFSAQQFPDLHSELNLSSLELGDSALYFCASSVAPGLFDEQFFGPGTRLTVL.

The chain joins TRBV19 to TRBJ1-3; D is undetermined. The germline V gene has CDR1 LNHDA and CDR2 SQIVND (reference sequence). The CDR3 is 15 amino acids. Deletions cut 2 bases from V and 4 bases from J, with 12 bases between. The CDR3 here is CASSIHGPEGNTIYF. The CDR3 DNA sequence: TGTGCCAGTAGTATACATGGGCCAGAGGGAAACACCATATATTTT.

The chain has TRBV29-1 and TRBJ2-3, with D possibly matching TRBD2 (6 bases). Per germline, CDR1 SQVTM and CDR2 ANQGSEA. V lost 6 bases to trimming and J lost 4 bases, with 14 bases between them. The length of the CDR3 is 13 residues. The CDR3 DNA sequence: TGCAGCGTCGCGGGGACGGAGGCAGATACGCAGTATTTT. It specifies CSVAGTEADTQYF.

The chain uses TRBV11-2 and TRBJ1-3; 7 positions agree with TRBD1. The CDR3 has 15 amino acids. J lost 4 bases, V lost 6 bases, and 9 bases had no gene match. Germline CDR1 reads SGHAT; CDR2 reads FQNNGV. CDR3 bases: TGTGCCAGCAGACTTACAGGGGATCCGGGAAACACCATATATTTT. This gives the protein CASRLTGDPGNTIYF.

The rearrangement links TRBV7-9 to TRBJ1-2, with 7 bases matching TRBD1. With 5 bases clipped from V and 6 bases from J, the junction kept 3 bases outside the gene matches. The germline gives CDR1 SEHNR, CDR2 FQNEAQ (reference sequence). The CDR3 loop spans 12 amino acids. The CDR3 nucleotides read TGTGCCAGCAGCATACAGGGGAATGGCTACACCTTC. Translation: CASSIQGNGYTF.